Listed here are 27 T cell receptor beta chains from one sample, sequenced in a study of T-cell reconstitution after alpha-beta-depleted transplantation in children. As it was prepared, the TCRbeta library received unique molecular identifiers. TCRdb re-called the PCR reads through MiXCR, storing one row per CDR3 protein. This sample has under 750,000 distinct CDR3 sequences, with 23% found just once. This material consisted of PBMCs, mostly from graft donor cells, taken 360 days after TCRalphabeta/CD19-depleted stem cell transplant. The receptors come from a boy in the first two years of life who had a stem cell transplant for acute myeloid leukemia, so the T cells may come from the graft donor.

In its sample, this clonotype was seen many times. The chain uses TRBV6-2 or TRBV6-3 and TRBJ2-5, with TRBD1 matching 7 bases. Germline loops: CDR1 MNHEY, CDR2 SVGEGT. The CDR3 is made up of 12 amino acids. V lost 8 bases, J lost 4 bases, and 4 bases stayed unmatched. CDR3 protein: CASDRVGETQYF. CDR3 DNA sequence: TGTGCCAGCGACAGGGTCGGAGAGACCCAGTACTTC.

The V call is TRBV12-3 or TRBV12-4, the J call TRBJ1-4; D may be TRBD1 (6 bases). The CDR3 contains 15 residues. Trimming pared 5 bases from V and 9 bases from J, leaving 19 bases between. CDR3 sequence: CASSPPGTYGKKLFF. CDR3 nucleotides: TGTGCCAGCAGTCCTCCCGGGACATATGGTAAAAAACTGTTTTTT.

The sample holds a few counts of this clonotype. The chain combines TRBV20-1 with TRBJ1-1; 7 nucleotides match TRBD1. There are 15 residues in the CDR3. The junction had 12 bases not matched to a gene; V was cut back by 6 bases and J by 2 bases. Looked up from germline, CDR1 is DFQATT and CDR2 is SNEGSKA (reference sequence). The CDR3 here is CSAKAGGISNTEAFF. Here the CDR3 DNA reads TGCAGTGCCAAAGCAGGGGGGATCTCAAACACTGAAGCTTTCTTT.

This clonotype turned up a few times. The chain couples TRBV28 to TRBJ1-1; no definite D call. Germline values: CDR1 MDHEN, CDR2 SYDVKM. The CDR3 totals 12 residues. The V and J ends lost 2 bases and 7 bases respectively, with 8 bases between them. The CDR3 here is CASSLRAIEAFF. The CDR3 coding sequence is TGTGCCAGCAGTTTAAGGGCTATTGAAGCTTTCTTT. Filled out from reference TRBV28 and TRBJ1-1, the complete variable domain reads DVKVTQSSRYLVKRTGEKVFLECVQDMDHENMFWYRQDPGLGLRLIYFSYDVKMKEKGDIPEGYSVSREKKERFSLILESASTNQTSMYLCASSLRAIEAFFGQGTRLTVV.

This clonotype was picked up many times. J is TRBJ1-1 and V is TRBV6-2 or TRBV6-3, with D perhaps TRBD1 (6 bases). The CDR3 loop spans 13 amino acids. CDR1 is MNHEY, CDR2 SVGEGT, per germline. With 4 bases removed from V and 9 bases from J, the gap between germline ends came to 15 bases. The CDR3 DNA reads TGTGCCAGCAGTTTGAGACAGGATGGGAAAGCTTTCTTT. This codes for CASSLRQDGKAFF.

There are many counts of this clonotype. This rearrangement joins TRBV25-1 to TRBJ1-6; a weak D match, TRBD1 (6 bases). Trimming stripped 4 bases from V and 8 bases from J, with 18 bases between. Germline-derived CDR1 and CDR2 are MGHDK and SYGVNS. The CDR3 covers 16 residues. The CDR3 DNA follows: TGTGCCAGCAGTGCCCCTGGGACAATGATGCATTCACCCCTCCACTTT. It encodes CASSAPGTMMHSPLHF.

This clonotype showed up many times. This chain uses TRBV20-1 with TRBJ1-6; D remains unclear. Trimming cost V 6 bases and J 3 bases, with 15 bases left between them. Germline CDR1 is DFQATT and CDR2 is SNEGSKA (reference sequence). The CDR3 has 15 residues. The CDR3 loop reads CSATRGELYNSPLHF. CDR3 DNA sequence: TGCAGTGCCACCCGTGGGGAGCTCTATAATTCACCCCTCCACTTT.

V and J are TRBV12-3 or TRBV12-4 and TRBJ2-7, with 8 bases aligning to TRBD1. The CDR3 extends over 15 amino acids. V was clipped by 3 bases and J by 2 bases; unmatched bases: 6. The CDR3: CASSLLQGAAYEQYF. The DNA of the CDR3 is TGTGCCAGCAGTTTGCTTCAGGGGGCTGCCTACGAGCAGTACTTC.

The chain has TRBV6-5 and TRBJ1-2; D unclear. Germline V gene data show CDR1 as MNHEY and CDR2 as SVGAGI. The CDR3 contains 16 residues. V lost 0 bases to trimming and J lost 4 bases, with 15 bases between them. CDR3 nucleotide sequence: TGTGCCAGCAGTTACTCCCAGGAAATACACCTCTATGGCTACACCTTC. This codes for CASSYSQEIHLYGYTF.

This clonotype was counted only a few times. The chain employs TRBV12-3 or TRBV12-4 and TRBJ1-2, with 9 nucleotides matching TRBD1. There are 15 residues in the CDR3. The V segment lost 5 bases and the J segment 2 bases; nucleotides outside the gene matches: 6. For the CDR3, the DNA is TGTGCCAGCAGTATACAGGGGGCGGCAAACTATGGCTACACCTTC. It specifies CASSIQGAANYGYTF.

This chain uses TRBV20-1 with TRBJ2-7, with D perhaps matching TRBD1 (6 bases). Germline lookup yields CDR1 DFQATT and CDR2 SNEGSKA (reference sequence). CDR3 length: 13 residues. Trimming removed 3 bases from V and 0 bases from J, with 9 bases in between. CDR3 coding DNA: TGCAGTGCTAGCCGGGACAACTCCTACGAGCAGTACGTC. This codes for CSASRDNSYEQYV.

This chain joins TRBV20-1 and TRBJ2-2, with 8 bases matching TRBD2. Germline-derived CDR1 and CDR2 are DFQATT and SNEGSKA (reference sequence). V dropped 2 bases and J dropped 4; count of bases not matched to a gene: 3. The CDR3 has 14 residues. The CDR3 spells CSARTGGPTGELFF. CDR3 sequence (DNA): TGCAGTGCTAGAACGGGGGGGCCCACCGGGGAGCTGTTTTTT.

This clonotype was seen ten or more times. The chain is built from TRBV7-9 and TRBJ1-5; 8 positions match TRBD1. J lost 1 base, V lost 5 bases, and 4 bases had no gene match. Per germline, CDR1 SEHNR and CDR2 FQNEAQ (reference sequence). The CDR3 covers 15 residues. CDR3 protein: CASSEQGVSNQPQHF. For the CDR3, the DNA is TGTGCCAGCAGCGAACAGGGGGTAAGCAATCAGCCCCAGCATTTT.

This clonotype was seen a handful of times. The chain carries TRBV4-2 and TRBJ2-5; possible D gene TRBD2, 6 bases. V was trimmed by 2 bases and J by 5 bases, leaving 15 bases between them. This CDR3 comprises 15 residues. CDR1 is LGHNA, CDR2 YNFKEQ, per germline. The CDR3 reads CASSQTGRGGETQYF. CDR3 DNA sequence: TGTGCCAGCAGCCAAACTGGGAGAGGAGGGGAGACCCAGTACTTC.

Ten or more counts support this clonotype. The chain employs TRBV7-2 and TRBJ2-5; 12 bases agree with TRBD1. CDR3 length equals 17 residues. V was pared by 2 bases and J by 5 bases, with 9 bases of the junction left unmatched. Germline CDR1 SGHTA, CDR2 FQGNSA. The CDR3 sequence: CASSLRGQGATGETQYF. DNA of the CDR3: TGTGCCAGCAGCTTACGGGGACAGGGGGCAACGGGGGAGACCCAGTACTTC.

The sample holds many counts of this clonotype. The gene calls are TRBV21-1 and TRBJ1-1; no DNA check was done on the table's D call, TRBD1. TRBV21-1 counts as a pseudogene. This CDR3 spans 15 amino acids. This chain's CDR3 is CASSKAEQDRVEAFF. The DNA for the CDR3 is TGTGCCAGCAGCAAAGCGGAACAGGACAGGGTTGAAGCTTTCTTT.

The rearrangement links TRBV24-1 to TRBJ2-3; D is tentatively TRBD1 or TRBD2 (5 bases each). Germline V gene data show CDR1 as KGHDR and CDR2 as SFDVKD. CDR3 length equals 16 residues. Trimming cost V 4 bases and J 2 bases, with 15 bases left between them. The CDR3 DNA follows: TGTGCCACCAGTGACCGGGACCAGCACCCCACAGATACGCAGTATTTT. Translation: CATSDRDQHPTDTQYF.

This chain links TRBV5-1 with TRBJ2-5; unclear D gene. This CDR3 spans 14 amino acids. CDR1 is SGHRS, CDR2 YFSETQ, per germline. V was shortened by 4 bases and J by 0 bases, with 10 bases between the two germline ends. CDR3 residues: CASSPGGDQETQYF. The CDR3, as DNA: TGCGCCAGCAGCCCGGGTGGGGACCAAGAGACCCAGTACTTC.

On this clonotype itself: The junction and the germline gene differ at one end; a read error may be behind it. The chain links TRBV6-2 or TRBV6-3 to TRBJ1-1; D gene uncertain. The CDR3 runs 13 residues. Germline V gene sequence: CDR1 MNHEY, CDR2 SVGEGT. The CDR3 sequence is CASSHSLNTEAFF. As DNA, the CDR3 is TGTGCCAGCAGTCACTCACTGAACACTGAAGCTTTCTTT.

J is TRBJ1-1 and V is TRBV29-1; 7 bases line up with TRBD1. Trimming removed 5 bases from V and 0 bases from J; junction bases left unmatched: 12. Germline V gene sequence: CDR1 SQVTM, CDR2 ANQGSEA. This CDR3 has 16 amino acids. CDR3 nucleotide sequence: TGCAGCGTTAAGGAGGGACAGTGGGGAATGAACACTGAAGCTTTCTTT. Its translation: CSVKEGQWGMNTEAFF.

There are many counts of this clonotype. This chain connects TRBV30 to TRBJ2-6; TRBD2 matches 7 bases. Per the germline V gene, CDR1 is GTSNPN and CDR2 is SVGIG (reference sequence). This CDR3 has 15 residues. After removal of 0 bases from V and 4 bases from J, the junction contained 3 bases not matched to a gene. This chain's CDR3 is CAWSVRRGGANVLTF. The CDR3 DNA reads as TGTGCCTGGAGTGTACGGCGGGGGGGGGCCAACGTCCTGACTTTC.

This clonotype was seen a few times. The J gene is TRBJ1-2, the V gene TRBV12-3 or TRBV12-4; D may be TRBD1 (5 bases). The ends were cut back, 5 bases at V and 8 bases at J, with 24 bases in the middle. The CDR3 is 16 amino acids. In DNA form, the CDR3 reads TGTGCCAGCAGTACCCCAGTCGGAGGAGCCGCAGGGGGCTACACCTTC. This gives the protein CASSTPVGGAAGGYTF.

This clonotype was seen repeatedly, ten times or more. The rearrangement joins TRBV20-1 to TRBJ2-7; D is possibly TRBD1 (6 bases). Germline CDR1 reads DFQATT; CDR2 reads SNEGSKA (reference sequence). The CDR3 loop spans 11 amino acids. This chain's CDR3 is CSARDQTGLSV. The CDR3 DNA sequence: TGCAGTGCTAGAGATCAGACAGGTCTTAGCGTC.

The J gene is TRBJ2-7, the V gene TRBV20-1; either TRBD1 or TRBD2 may supply D (5 bases each). V lost 1 base, J lost 5 bases, and 12 bases lay in between. The CDR3 is made up of 13 amino acids. In germline, CDR1 is DFQATT, CDR2 SNEGSKA (reference sequence). The chain's CDR3 is CSARGRLGDEQYV. DNA for the CDR3: TGCAGTGCTAGAGGGCGTCTGGGGGACGAGCAGTACGTC.

The chain uses TRBV7-2 and TRBJ2-6; D is possibly TRBD1 (6 bases). The CDR3 extends over 17 amino acids. The germline V gene encodes CDR1 SGHTA and CDR2 FQGNSA. The germline V and J ends were trimmed by 2 bases and 0 bases, with 11 bases remaining between them. Written as DNA, the CDR3 is TGTGCCAGCAGCTTATGGGGCAGGGGCTCTGGGGCCAACGTCCTGACTTTC. It codes for CASSLWGRGSGANVLTF.

This rearrangement joins TRBV14 to TRBJ2-1; perhaps TRBD1 as D (5 bases). The CDR3 extends over 15 amino acids. The V gene's germline CDR1 is SGHDN and CDR2 FVKESK. The germline V and J ends were trimmed by 4 bases and 3 bases, with 13 bases remaining between them. The CDR3 loop is CASSPQGGRYNEQFF. CDR3 coding DNA: TGTGCCAGCAGCCCGCAGGGTGGGCGCTACAATGAGCAGTTCTTC.

The table lists this clonotype with a few counts. This rearrangement joins TRBV7-2 to TRBJ2-1; TRBD2 agrees at 7 bases. V was pared by 1 base and J by 0 bases, with 3 bases of the junction left unmatched. This CDR3 is 16 amino acids long. Germline CDR1 and CDR2: SGHTA and FQGNSA. The CDR3 protein is CASSLVGGSSYNEQFF. The CDR3 DNA is TGTGCCAGCAGCTTAGTCGGGGGGAGCTCCTACAATGAGCAGTTCTTC.